One and the same sample provided the 23 T cell receptor beta chains below, sequenced in a study of beta chain features in type 1 diabetes. Reverse transcribing all isolated RNA meant expressed TCRB transcripts were sequenced. The protocol was immunoSEQ multiplex PCR, while the TCRdb copy is restricted to in-frame clones and leaves out a portion. The sample shows about 620,000 clones, around 15% of them seen only once. The specimen was naive CD4+ T cells from blood. These receptors all stem from a man between 18 and 35 years old in good health.

This clone was observed a few times. This sequence joins TRBV18 and TRBJ1-5, with D uncertain. V was cut by 1 base and J by 0 bases, with 7 bases left in between. CDR1 is KGHSH, CDR2 LQKENI, per germline. This CDR3 contains 15 residues. CDR3 DNA: TGTGCCAGCTCACCACAGGGATATAGCAATCAGCCCCAGCATTTT. This sequence encodes CASSPQGYSNQPQHF.

The V gene is TRBV25-1, the J gene TRBJ2-2; D gene ambiguous. The CDR3 is 13 residues long. V was shortened by 7 bases and J by 9 bases, with 15 bases between the two germline ends. The germline CDR1 and CDR2 sequences are MGHDK and SYGVNS. This CDR3 reads CASNPGWDRELFF. The CDR3 coding sequence is TGTGCCAGCAACCCTGGCTGGGATCGGGAGCTGTTTTTT. Filled out from reference TRBV25-1 and TRBJ2-2, the complete variable domain reads EADIYQTPRYLVIGTGKKITLECSQTMGHDKMYWYQQDPGMELHLIHYSYGVNSTEKGDLSSESTVSRIRTEHFPLTLESARPSHTSQYLCASNPGWDRELFFGEGSRLTVL.

This clone was observed a few times. The chain employs TRBV18 and TRBJ2-5; the D gene could be TRBD1 or TRBD2 (5 bases each). CDR3 size: 15 residues. The germline CDR1 and CDR2 sequences are KGHSH and LQKENI. Trimming removed 3 bases at V and 1 base at J, with 12 bases between. The CDR3 sequence: CASSPRDAIQETQYF. The DNA for the CDR3 is TGTGCCAGCTCACCCAGGGACGCTATCCAAGAGACCCAGTACTTC.

There are a few counts of this clone. This sequence joins TRBV2 and TRBJ2-3, with D perhaps matching TRBD2 (6 bases). The CDR3 is 15 residues long. Germline CDR1 reads SNHLY; CDR2 reads FYNNEI. Trimming took 6 bases from V and 0 from J, leaving 13 bases between them. The DNA for the CDR3 is TGTGCCAGCAGCCAAAGGGGACTGAGCACAGATACGCAGTATTTT. Encoded protein: CASSQRGLSTDTQYF.

In its sample, this clone was seen a few times. The rearrangement uses TRBV7-2 and TRBJ1-5; weak D call: TRBD1 (6 bases). V was shortened by 1 base and J by 3 bases, with 10 bases between the two germline ends. The CDR3 loop spans 15 amino acids. Germline V gene data show CDR1 as SGHTA and CDR2 as FQGNSA. The CDR3 here is CASSLGRGDNQPQHF. For the CDR3, the DNA is TGTGCCAGCAGCTTAGGGAGGGGGGACAATCAGCCCCAGCATTTT.

The chain is built from TRBV29-1 and TRBJ2-7; no clear D gene. Trimming removed 6 bases at V and 0 bases at J, with 18 bases between. The CDR3 has 15 amino acids. The germline V gene has CDR1 SQVTM and CDR2 ANQGSEA. CDR3 protein: CSVVGKLLRSYEQYF. CDR3 sequence (DNA): TGCAGCGTGGTGGGAAAACTTTTACGCTCCTACGAGCAGTACTTC.

The chain couples TRBV5-1 to TRBJ2-3; D is ambiguous. This CDR3 comprises 13 residues. CDR1 and CDR2 (germline): SGHRS, YFSETQ. Trimming pared 8 bases from V and 0 bases from J, leaving 10 bases between. CDR3 nucleotide sequence: TGCGCCAGTCGACATACCAGCACAGATACGCAGTATTTT. Amino acid sequence: CASRHTSTDTQYF. Filled out from reference TRBV5-1 and TRBJ2-3, the complete variable domain reads KAGVTQTPRYLIKTRGQQVTLSCSPISGHRSVSWYQQTPGQGLQFLFEYFSETQRNKGNFPGRFSGRQFSNSRSEMNVSTLELGDSALYLCASRHTSTDTQYFGPGTRLTVL.

The gene calls are TRBV18 and TRBJ2-7; tentative D call: TRBD2 (6 bases). Germline V gives CDR1 KGHSH, CDR2 LQKENI. The V and J ends lost 3 bases and 6 bases respectively, with 15 bases between them. This CDR3 contains 14 residues. The CDR3 reads CASSPGLVSFEQYF. The DNA of the CDR3 is TGTGCCAGCTCACCGGGACTTGTGAGTTTCGAGCAGTACTTC. Based on the CDR3 plus reference TRBV18 and TRBJ2-7, the full variable domain is NAGVMQNPRHLVRRRGQEARLRCSPMKGHSHVYWYRQLPEEGLKFMVYLQKENIIDESGMPKERFSAEFPKEGPSILRIQQVVRGDSAAYFCASSPGLVSFEQYFGPGTRLTVT.

This clone came up a few times. The chain uses TRBV29-1 and TRBJ2-1, with D perhaps matching TRBD2 (5 bases). The CDR3 is 17 residues long. Germline V gene data show CDR1 as SQVTM and CDR2 as ANQGSEA. V lost 7 bases and J 6 bases, leaving 28 bases between the germline ends. The CDR3 sequence is CSGLVGAEPIGSNEQFF. CDR3 DNA sequence: TGCAGCGGCCTGGTGGGAGCGGAACCCATAGGGAGCAATGAGCAGTTCTTC.

This clone was detected a few times. This sequence joins TRBV7-2 and TRBJ2-2; D gene uncertain. V lost 3 bases to trimming and J lost 6 bases, with 11 bases between them. CDR3 length: 14 amino acids. Germline V lookup: CDR1 SGHTA, CDR2 FQGNSA. The CDR3 region is CASSFKGFAGELFF. CDR3 bases: TGTGCCAGCAGCTTTAAGGGTTTCGCCGGGGAGCTGTTTTTT.

This clone was seen more than once but under ten times. V usage is TRBV5-4 and J usage is TRBJ2-1; weak D call: TRBD2 (6 bases). Per the germline V gene, CDR1 is SGHNT and CDR2 is YYREEE (reference sequence). V dropped 4 bases and J dropped 5 bases, with 25 bases sitting between them. The CDR3 spans 18 residues. The CDR3 nucleotides read TGTGCCAGCAGCCAGGAGAGACTTCGGGAGTTATTCAACAATGAGCAGTTCTTC. Translated: CASSQERLRELFNNEQFF.

This clone has just a few counts. CDR3 protein: CASTADRNEQFF. In DNA form, the CDR3 reads TGTGCCAGCACGGCAGATAGGAATGAGCAGTTCTTC. This chain uses TRBV2 with TRBJ2-1; D not certain. Between the trimmed V and J ends, which lost 7 bases and 7 bases, there was a span of 11 bases. The CDR3 extends over 12 amino acids. Looked up from germline, CDR1 is SNHLY and CDR2 is FYNNEI.

The chain has TRBV9 and TRBJ2-3; 8 nucleotides align to TRBD2. Germline-derived CDR1 and CDR2 are SGDLS and YYNGEE. This CDR3 has 16 residues. V gave up 0 bases and J gave up 5 bases; unmatched junction bases: 8. DNA for the CDR3: TGTGCCAGCAGCGTAGACTTAACCGGGAGGGGAGATACGCAGTATTTT. It translates to CASSVDLTGRGDTQYF.

The chain has TRBV30 and TRBJ2-5; 11 bases are shared with TRBD1. The V and J ends lost 3 bases and 1 base, in that order; junction bases with no gene match: 10. This CDR3 comprises 17 residues. The germline CDR1 and CDR2 sequences are GTSNPN and SVGIG (reference sequence). The CDR3 protein is CAWSGAWGTGGQETQYF. CDR3 bases: TGTGCCTGGAGCGGGGCTTGGGGGACAGGGGGCCAAGAGACCCAGTACTTC.

This clone was observed a few times. The CDR3 is CASSPGQGGNQPQHF. The CDR3 DNA reads TGTGCCAGCAGCCCGGGACAGGGAGGCAATCAGCCCCAGCATTTT. The chain employs TRBV6-6 and TRBJ1-5; 9 bases are shared with TRBD1. Unmatched junction bases numbered 5, after V lost 6 bases and J lost 2 bases. The CDR3 has 15 amino acids. Germline V gene data show CDR1 as MNHNY and CDR2 as SVGAGI (reference sequence).

This chain links TRBV5-1 with TRBJ2-5; 8 positions match TRBD2. The CDR3 contains 15 residues. In germline, CDR1 is SGHRS, CDR2 YFSETQ. The V segment lost 4 bases and the J segment 4 bases; nucleotides outside the gene matches: 9. This CDR3 is CASSHGTSNGETQYF. Here the CDR3 DNA reads TGCGCCAGCAGCCACGGGACTAGTAATGGAGAGACCCAGTACTTC.

V usage is TRBV5-4 and J usage is TRBJ2-1, with 8 nucleotides matching TRBD2. Trimming at V came to 2 bases and at J to 0 bases, leaving 4 bases not matched to a gene. Per the germline V gene, CDR1 is SGHNT and CDR2 is YYREEE (reference sequence). The CDR3 covers 16 residues. CDR3 sequence (DNA): TGTGCCAGCAGCTTAGTTGGGACTAGCTCCTACAATGAGCAGTTCTTC. Translated, it gives CASSLVGTSSYNEQFF.

The rearrangement uses TRBV23-1 and TRBJ1-1, with 8 bases fitting TRBD1. Being an ORF, TRBV23-1 has a function that is uncertain. CDR3 size: 18 residues. Unmatched junction bases numbered 17, after V lost 1 base and J lost 7 bases. The CDR3 nucleotides read TGCGCCAGCAGTCAATTTGGGCACCCCGGGACAGGTAGCTATGAAGCTTTCTTT. Its protein product is CASSQFGHPGTGSYEAFF.

CDR3 sequence reads: CASSETDFYGYTF. Written as DNA, the CDR3 is TGTGCCAGCAGCGAAACGGATTTTTATGGCTACACCTTC. The V gene is TRBV9, the J gene TRBJ1-2; D uncertain. Trimming removed 3 bases at V and 5 bases at J, with 11 bases between. This CDR3 is 13 amino acids long. Per germline, CDR1 SGDLS and CDR2 YYNGEE.

This chain connects TRBV7-2 to TRBJ1-1, with D possibly matching TRBD1 (5 bases). V was clipped by 5 bases and J by 0 bases, with 10 bases between them. The CDR3 has 14 residues. CDR1 is SGHTA, CDR2 FQGNSA, per germline. Here the CDR3 DNA reads TGTGCCAGCAGCCTGACAGTCATGAACACTGAAGCTTTCTTT. Translating gives CASSLTVMNTEAFF.

In its sample, this clone was seen a few times. The chain couples TRBV7-8 to TRBJ1-1; D is ambiguous. Germline values: CDR1 SGHVS, CDR2 FQNEAQ. CDR3 length equals 14 residues. The V end was cut by 6 bases, the J end by 2 bases, with 13 bases between. CDR3 bases: TGTGCCAGCAGACAGAGGCGGGTCAACACTGAAGCTTTCTTT. Translating it yields CASRQRRVNTEAFF.

The chain carries TRBV7-2 and TRBJ1-5, with 8 bases identical to TRBD1. The CDR3 spans 15 residues. Germline CDR1 and CDR2: SGHTA and FQGNSA. The V and J ends lost 5 bases and 4 bases, in that order; junction bases with no gene match: 7. The CDR3 spells CASSPGQGGNQPQHF. CDR3 nucleotides: TGTGCCAGCAGCCCCGGACAGGGCGGGAATCAGCCCCAGCATTTT.

The chain carries TRBV4-3 and TRBJ2-6, with D perhaps matching TRBD1 (8 bases). The V gene's germline CDR1 is LGHNA and CDR2 YSLEER. This CDR3 is 19 amino acids long. The V gene lost 4 bases and the J gene lost 0 bases, with 19 bases spanning the gap. CDR3: CASSPRGGQVISGANVLTF. CDR3 DNA sequence: TGCGCCAGCAGCCCTCGCGGGGGACAGGTGATCTCTGGGGCCAACGTCCTGACTTTC.